The rows below give T cell receptor beta chains drawn from one sample of a study of blood T cell repertoires in COVID-19. The assay was immunoSEQ multiplex PCR, and TCRdb's table has in-frame clones only and misses some. Among 350,000 to 500,000 clones listed, 70% to 90% were seen once. The material sequenced was PBMCs or T cells enriched from blood (not recorded which). The receptor source for this set is a woman aged 18 to 35 who had been exposed to COVID-19. Each CDR3 is given with its conserved first and last residue. A D gene is named only where the DNA matches it firmly. Size is omitted from some rows. Given values are once, few, many or a class for expanded clones.

J gene | D gene | V gene | clone size | CDR3 protein | CDR3 DNA
TRBJ2-2 | . | TRBV27 | . | CASSSISGYTGELFF | TGTGCCAGCAGTTCAATTTCGGGATACACCGGGGAGCTGTTTTTT
TRBJ1-5 | TRBD1 | TRBV28 | . | CASSLLGQVNQPQHF | TGTGCCAGCAGTTTGTTGGGACAGGTCAATCAGCCCCAGCATTTT
TRBJ1-1 | TRBD1 | TRBV28 | few | CASKLDQGASSAFF | TGTGCCAGCAAGCTAGACCAGGGGGCGTCGTCGGCTTTCTTT
TRBJ1-5 | . | TRBV6-6 | . | CASSYGQGPLSPQHF | TGTGCCAGCAGTTACGGGCAGGGGCCGCTGAGTCCCCAGCATTTT
TRBJ2-7 | TRBD2 | TRBV7-2 | . | CASSSSGGRYEQYF | TGTGCCAGCAGCTCAAGCGGGGGCAGGTACGAGCAGTACTTC
TRBJ1-1 | . | TRBV15 | . | CATSPQGGTEAFF | TGTGCCACCAGCCCGCAGGGCGGCACTGAAGCTTTCTTT
TRBJ1-1 | . | TRBV2 | . | CASSPPVRNGAFF | TGTGCCAGCAGTCCACCCGTCAGAAACGGGGCTTTCTTT
TRBJ1-5 | TRBD1 | TRBV30 | . | CAWSIKGQGCNQPQHF | TGTGCCTGGAGTATTAAGGGACAGGGATGCAATCAGCCCCAGCATTTT
TRBJ1-3 | . | TRBV7-3 | . | CASRSLYF | TGTGCCAGCAGAAGCCTATATTTT
TRBJ1-1 | TRBD1 | TRBV2 | . | CASSSQGATEAFF | TGTGCCAGCAGTTCTCAGGGGGCTACTGAAGCTTTCTTT
TRBJ2-2 | . | TRBV7-9 | . | CASSFGPAGANTGELFF | TGTGCCAGCAGCTTCGGACCCGCGGGCGCGAACACCGGGGAGCTGTTTTTT
TRBJ1-2 | . | TRBV11-1 | . | CASRRLGGGSDYGYTF | TGTGCCAGCAGGAGACTGGGAGGAGGCTCCGATTATGGCTACACCTTC
TRBJ2-1 | TRBD2 | TRBV7-2 | . | CASSLGGGGAGWNEQFF | TGTGCCAGCAGCTTAGGTGGCGGGGGGGCTGGTTGGAATGAGCAGTTCTTC
TRBJ2-7 | TRBD1 | TRBV18 | . | CASSPLDRGPYEQYF | TGTGCCAGCTCACCACTTGACAGGGGCCCATACGAGCAGTACTTC
TRBJ2-7 | TRBD1 | TRBV19 | . | CASSITTGAYEQYF | TGTGCCAGTAGTATAACAACAGGGGCCTACGAGCAGTACTTC
TRBJ2-2 | TRBD2 | TRBV14 | . | CASSQNLLFTSGGLSNTGELFF | TGTGCCAGCAGCCAAAACCTCCTTTTTACTAGCGGGGGGCTTTCGAACACCGGGGAGCTGTTTTTT
TRBJ2-7 | . | TRBV5-6 | . | CASSLKGGPYEQYF | TGTGCCAGCAGCTTGAAGGGGGGGCCCTACGAGCAGTACTTC
TRBJ2-1 | TRBD2 | TRBV6-6 | . | CASSSRTSSYNEQFF | TGTGCCAGCAGTTCCCGGACTAGCTCCTACAATGAGCAGTTCTTC
TRBJ1-2 | TRBD1 | TRBV24-1 | . | CATSTGQNYGYTF | TGTGCCACCAGTACGGGACAGAACTATGGCTACACCTTC
TRBJ2-7 | . | TRBV24-1 | . | CATSTLREQYF | TGTGCCACCAGCACCCTGAGAGAGCAGTACTTC
TRBJ2-3 | . | TRBV12-3/TRBV12-4 | . | CATGSTDTQYF | TGTGCCACCGGGAGCACAGATACGCAGTATTTT
TRBJ2-5 | TRBD1 | TRBV7-9 | . | CASSLRAGGETQYF | TGTGCCAGCAGCTTGAGGGCAGGGGGCGAGACCCAGTACTTC
TRBJ2-2 | TRBD2 | TRBV5-1 | . | CASSLVAGSGELFF | TGCGCCAGCAGCTTGGTAGCGGGGTCTGGGGAGCTGTTTTTT
TRBJ1-3 | . | TRBV5-8 | . | CASSLYSGNTIYF | TGTGCCAGCAGCTTATACTCTGGAAACACCATATATTTT
TRBJ2-6 | TRBD1 | TRBV10-3 | . | CAISDWTGKGGANVLTF | TGTGCCATCAGTGATTGGACAGGGAAGGGTGGGGCCAACGTCCTGACTTTC
TRBJ2-7 | . | TRBV3-1/TRBV3-2 | few | CASSQGPEQYF | TGTGCCAGCAGCCAAGGGCCCGAGCAGTACTTC
TRBJ2-3 | . | TRBV4-2 | . | CASSQDLGSRNADTQYF | TGTGCCAGCAGCCAAGATCTTGGGAGTAGAAATGCAGATACGCAGTATTTT
TRBJ2-1 | . | TRBV5-6 | . | CASSTSRMDEQFF | TGTGCCAGCAGTACTAGCAGGATGGATGAGCAGTTCTTC
TRBJ2-3 | TRBD2 | TRBV19 | . | CASSPGLAGSDTQYF | TGTGCCAGTAGTCCCGGACTAGCGGGCTCAGATACGCAGTATTTT
TRBJ1-2 | . | TRBV4-1 | once | CASSRMPGQPNYGYTF | TGCGCCAGCAGCCGGATGCCGGGACAACCTAACTATGGCTACACCTTC
TRBJ1-6 | TRBD1 | TRBV5-6 | . | CASSDRADNSPLHF | TGTGCCAGCAGCGACAGGGCAGATAATTCACCCCTCCACTTT
TRBJ1-1 | TRBD1 | TRBV10-3 | . | CAISLGQGAGTEAFF | TGTGCCATCAGCTTGGGACAGGGGGCGGGAACTGAAGCTTTCTTT
TRBJ1-6 | TRBD1 | TRBV7-2 | . | CASSSQGQGNSPLHF | TGTGCCAGCAGCTCCCAGGGACAGGGTAATTCACCCCTCCACTTT
TRBJ2-7 | . | TRBV2 | . | CASSEVGSPSSYEQYF | TGTGCCAGCAGTGAAGTGGGCAGCCCGAGCTCCTACGAGCAGTACTTC
TRBJ2-7 | . | TRBV11-1 | . | CASSLGGPDTVGQYF | TGTGCCAGCAGCCTAGGAGGGCCCGATACCGTGGGGCAGTACTTC
TRBJ2-1 | . | TRBV24-1 | once | CATKGANQYNEQFF | TGTGCCACCAAAGGGGCTAACCAATACAATGAGCAGTTCTTC
TRBJ2-2 | TRBD1 | TRBV6-6 | . | CASSVRTGATGELFF | TGTGCCAGCAGTGTCCGAACAGGGGCCACCGGGGAGCTGTTTTTT
TRBJ1-1 | TRBD1 | TRBV19 | . | CASSSIRGSEAFF | TGTGCCAGTAGTTCGATCAGGGGGTCTGAGGCTTTCTTT
TRBJ2-2 | TRBD1 | TRBV5-4 | few | CASSASPGQGFTGELFF | TGTGCCAGCAGCGCATCCCCGGGACAGGGGTTCACCGGGGAGCTGTTTTTT
TRBJ1-6 | . | TRBV2 | . | CASSADSPTLFYNSPLHF | TGTGCCAGCAGTGCTGACAGTCCTACCCTTTTCTATAATTCACCCCTCCACTTT
TRBJ1-4 | . | TRBV7-9 | . | CASRTAVANEKLFF | TGTGCCAGCCGTACCGCAGTTGCTAATGAAAAACTGTTTTTT
TRBJ1-3 | TRBD1 | TRBV10-3 | . | CAIEGTGSGNTIYF | TGTGCCATCGAGGGGACAGGGTCTGGAAACACCATATATTTT
TRBJ1-2 | . | TRBV5-6 | . | CASGPPAWGLDGYTF | TGTGCCAGCGGACCCCCAGCCTGGGGGCTCGATGGCTACACCTTC
TRBJ2-3 | . | TRBV5-1 | . | CASSARLLTDTQYF | TGCGCCAGCAGCGCTAGGTTATTGACAGATACGCAGTATTTT
TRBJ2-5 | TRBD1 | TRBV7-9 | . | CASSQGGQGARETQYF | TGTGCCAGCAGCCAAGGGGGACAGGGGGCGAGAGAGACCCAGTACTTC
TRBJ2-1 | TRBD2 | TRBV4-2 | . | CASSQDVGLAGGSYNEQFF | TGTGCCAGCAGCCAAGATGTTGGGCTAGCGGGAGGGTCCTACAATGAGCAGTTCTTC
TRBJ2-1 | TRBD2 | TRBV18 | . | CASSPSLAGGYNEQFF | TGTGCCAGCTCACCATCTCTAGCGGGAGGTTACAATGAGCAGTTCTTC
TRBJ1-6 | . | TRBV2 | . | CASQGSSYNSPLHF | TGTGCCAGCCAGGGGAGCTCCTATAATTCACCCCTCCACTTT
TRBJ2-1 | . | TRBV9 | . | CASSVGREGGYNEQFF | TGTGCCAGCAGCGTAGGTAGGGAAGGGGGCTACAATGAGCAGTTCTTC
TRBJ2-7 | TRBD2 | TRBV7-2 | . | CASSLAGGGGSYEQYF | TGTGCCAGCAGCTTAGCGGGGGGGGGAGGATCCTACGAGCAGTACTTC
TRBJ2-5 | TRBD2 | TRBV5-4 | . | CASSTAAGVETQYF | TGTGCCAGCAGCACTGCCGCGGGGGTAGAGACCCAGTACTTC
TRBJ2-3 | TRBD2 | TRBV27 | . | CASSPLLAGSTDTQYF | TGTGCCAGCAGTCCCCTACTAGCGGGTAGCACAGATACGCAGTATTTT
TRBJ1-1 | . | TRBV6-4 | . | CASSELQGSEAFF | TGTGCCAGCAGTGAACTACAGGGTTCTGAAGCTTTCTTT
TRBJ2-7 | . | TRBV19 | . | CASSADTFYEQYF | TGTGCCAGTAGTGCGGACACCTTCTACGAGCAGTACTTC
TRBJ2-1 | TRBD1 | TRBV7-8 | . | CASSYRDREFF | TGTGCCAGCAGTTACCGGGACAGAGAGTTCTTC
TRBJ1-3 | . | TRBV4-1 | . | CASSQDWTYGNTIYF | TGCGCCAGCAGCCAAGATTGGACTTATGGAAACACCATATATTTT
TRBJ2-7 | . | TRBV9 | . | CASSRYQDYEQYF | TGTGCCAGCAGCAGATACCAGGATTACGAGCAGTACTTC